This is a list of T cell receptor beta chains from one sample in a study of T cells in Graves' hyperthyroidism and ophthalmopathy. One entry per CDR3 protein results from TCRdb running MiXCR on the multiplex PCR reads. The table includes 360,000 or so distinct CDR3 sequences, over 12% detected once. Sample: blood. These receptors were taken from a woman in her sixties with Graves' ophthalmopathy. Both conserved end residues are part of each CDR3. The D gene is left open where the match is weak. Not all rows give a size; the values are once, few, many and, for expanded clones, a class.

V gene	clone size	CDR3 length	D gene	J gene	CDR3 DNA	CDR3 protein
TRBV11-2	many	14	NA	TRBJ2-3	TGTGCCAGCAGCTTACTACCTCTTTTGGATACGCAGTATTTT	CASSLLPLLDTQYF
TRBV28	many	17	TRBD1	TRBJ1-6	TGTGCCAGCAGTTTTACACAGGGGGCCGGCAGCTTTTCACCCCTCCACTTT	CASSFTQGAGSFSPLHF
TRBV29-1	NA	12	TRBD2	TRBJ2-5	TGCAGCGTCAAGGCGGGGGGCGGGACCCAGTACTTC	CSVKAGGGTQYF
TRBV6-2/TRBV6-3	many	15	NA	TRBJ2-7	TGTGCCAGCAGTTACTCGAGGACGGTATCCTACGAGCAGTACTTC	CASSYSRTVSYEQYF
TRBV20-1	few	11	NA	TRBJ2-5	TGCAGTTCGACTAGTAAGGAGACCCAGTACTTC	CSSTSKETQYF
TRBV9	NA	15	TRBD1	TRBJ1-1	TGTGCCAGCAGAGAGGCCAGGGGGGTAAACACTGAAGCTTTCTTT	CASREARGVNTEAFF
TRBV6-6	many	16	TRBD2	TRBJ2-2	TGTGCCAGCAGTTACTCGTCGACTAGCTCGGGCGGGGAGCTGTTTTTT	CASSYSSTSSGGELFF
TRBV7-3	many	13	NA	TRBJ2-1	TGTGCCAGCAGCCCGGGAACCTACAATGAGCAGTTCTTC	CASSPGTYNEQFF
TRBV6-1	few	15	TRBD2	TRBJ2-2	TGTGCCAGCACCGAGTTAGCGGGAGTCACCGGGGAGCTGTTTTTT	CASTELAGVTGELFF
TRBV20-1	once	15	TRBD1	TRBJ2-1	TGCAGTGCTAGGGATAGGACAGGGGGCTTGGGTGAGCAGTTCTTC	CSARDRTGGLGEQFF